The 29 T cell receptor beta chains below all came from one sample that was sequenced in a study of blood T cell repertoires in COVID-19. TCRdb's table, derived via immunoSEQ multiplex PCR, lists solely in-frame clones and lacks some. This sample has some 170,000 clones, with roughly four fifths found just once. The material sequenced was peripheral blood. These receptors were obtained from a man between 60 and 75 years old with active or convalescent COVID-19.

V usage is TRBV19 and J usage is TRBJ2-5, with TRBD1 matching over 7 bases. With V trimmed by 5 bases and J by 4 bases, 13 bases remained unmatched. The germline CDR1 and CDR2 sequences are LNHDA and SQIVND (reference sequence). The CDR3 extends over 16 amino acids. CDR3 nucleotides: TGTGCCAGTAGTGACCGGGACAGCTCGACCCTAGAGACCCAGTACTTC. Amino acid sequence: CASSDRDSSTLETQYF.

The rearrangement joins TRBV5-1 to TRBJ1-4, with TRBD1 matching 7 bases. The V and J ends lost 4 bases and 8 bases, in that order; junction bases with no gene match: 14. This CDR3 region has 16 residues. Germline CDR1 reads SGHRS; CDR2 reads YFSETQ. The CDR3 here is CASSGSQGLAWEKLFF. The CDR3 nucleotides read TGCGCCAGCAGCGGCTCACAGGGGCTCGCGTGGGAAAAACTGTTTTTT.

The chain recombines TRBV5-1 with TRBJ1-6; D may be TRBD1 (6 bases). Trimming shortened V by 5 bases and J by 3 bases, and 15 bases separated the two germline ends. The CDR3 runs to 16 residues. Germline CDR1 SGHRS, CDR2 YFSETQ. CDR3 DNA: TGCGCCAGCAGGCTGCTCGGGACATTCTATAATTCACCCCTCCACTTT. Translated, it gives CASRLLGTFYNSPLHF.

CDR3 loop: CATSRADSFNEKLFF. CDR3 in DNA: TGTGCCACCAGCAGGGCAGACAGCTTTAATGAAAAACTGTTTTTT. This chain joins TRBV15 and TRBJ1-4, with D possibly TRBD1 on 5 matching bases. This CDR3 is 15 amino acids long. Germline CDR1 LNHNV, CDR2 YYDKDF (reference sequence). Trimming took 3 bases from V and 4 from J, leaving 12 bases between them.

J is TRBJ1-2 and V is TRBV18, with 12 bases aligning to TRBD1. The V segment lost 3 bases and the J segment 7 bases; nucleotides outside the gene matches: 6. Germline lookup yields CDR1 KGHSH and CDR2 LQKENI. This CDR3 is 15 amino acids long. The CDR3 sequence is CASSPGQGASGGYTF. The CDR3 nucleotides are TGTGCCAGCTCACCGGGACAGGGGGCTTCAGGTGGCTACACCTTC.

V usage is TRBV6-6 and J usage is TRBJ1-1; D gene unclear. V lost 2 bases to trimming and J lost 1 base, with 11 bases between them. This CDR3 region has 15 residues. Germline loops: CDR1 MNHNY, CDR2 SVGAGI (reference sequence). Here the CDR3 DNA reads TGTGCCAGCAGTTACAATGTCCCAGGGAACACTGAAGCTTTCTTT. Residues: CASSYNVPGNTEAFF.

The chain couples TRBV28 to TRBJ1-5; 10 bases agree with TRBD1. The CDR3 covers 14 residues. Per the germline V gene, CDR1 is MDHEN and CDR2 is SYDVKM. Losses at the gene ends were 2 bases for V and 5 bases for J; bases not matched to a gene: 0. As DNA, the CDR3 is TGTGCCAGCAGTTTAGGACAGGGGGATCAGCCCCAGCATTTT. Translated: CASSLGQGDQPQHF.

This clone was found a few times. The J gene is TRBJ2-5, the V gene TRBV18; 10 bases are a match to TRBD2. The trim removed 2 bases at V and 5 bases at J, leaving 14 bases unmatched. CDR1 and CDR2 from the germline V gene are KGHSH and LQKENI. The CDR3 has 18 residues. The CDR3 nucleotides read TGTGCCAGCTCACCAGGAGATCGTCTAGCGGGGGTCGGGGAGACCCAGTACTTC. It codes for CASSPGDRLAGVGETQYF.

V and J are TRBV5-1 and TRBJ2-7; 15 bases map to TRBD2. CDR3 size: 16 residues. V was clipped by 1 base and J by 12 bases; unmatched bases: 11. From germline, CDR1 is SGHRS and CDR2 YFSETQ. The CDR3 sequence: CASSLLPGTSGGPSYF. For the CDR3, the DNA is TGCGCCAGCAGCTTGTTGCCCGGGACTAGCGGGGGGCCCTCGTACTTC.

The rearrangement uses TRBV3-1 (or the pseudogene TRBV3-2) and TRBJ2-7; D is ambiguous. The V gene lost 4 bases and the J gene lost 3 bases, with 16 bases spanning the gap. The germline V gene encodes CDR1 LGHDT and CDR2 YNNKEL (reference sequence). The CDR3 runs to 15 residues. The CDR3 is CASSPQLQVGYEQYF. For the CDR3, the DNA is TGTGCCAGCAGCCCCCAACTCCAGGTCGGCTACGAGCAGTACTTC.

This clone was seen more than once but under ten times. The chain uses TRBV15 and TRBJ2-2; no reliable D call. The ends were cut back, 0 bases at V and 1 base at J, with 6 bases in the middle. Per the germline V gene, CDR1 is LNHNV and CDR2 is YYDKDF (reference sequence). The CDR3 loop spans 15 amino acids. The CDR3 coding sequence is TGTGCCACCAGCAGAGATAATCTGAACACCGGGGAGCTGTTTTTT. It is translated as CATSRDNLNTGELFF.

The CDR3 DNA reads TGTGCCAGCAGCGTAGACAGGGAAGACGGTGGCTACACCTTC. Its protein is CASSVDREDGGYTF. J is TRBJ1-2 and V is TRBV9; the D gene is possibly TRBD1 (6 bases). Germline CDR1 is SGDLS and CDR2 is YYNGEE. This CDR3 has 14 amino acids. The V gene lost 0 bases and the J gene lost 7 bases, with 13 bases spanning the gap.

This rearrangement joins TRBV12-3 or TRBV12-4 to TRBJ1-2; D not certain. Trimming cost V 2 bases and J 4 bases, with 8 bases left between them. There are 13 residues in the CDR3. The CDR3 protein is CASSLSRGYGYTF. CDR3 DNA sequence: TGTGCCAGCAGTTTAAGTCGCGGCTATGGCTACACCTTC.

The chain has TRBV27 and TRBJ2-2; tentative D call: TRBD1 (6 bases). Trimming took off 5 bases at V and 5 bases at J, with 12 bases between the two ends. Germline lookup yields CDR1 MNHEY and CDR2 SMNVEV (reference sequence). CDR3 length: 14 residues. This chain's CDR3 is CASSLRTETGELFF. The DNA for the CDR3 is TGTGCCAGCAGTCTCAGGACAGAGACCGGGGAGCTGTTTTTT.

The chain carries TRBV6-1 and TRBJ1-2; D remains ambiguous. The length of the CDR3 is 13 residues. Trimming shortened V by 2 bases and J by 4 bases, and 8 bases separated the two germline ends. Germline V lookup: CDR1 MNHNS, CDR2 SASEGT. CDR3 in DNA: TGTGCCAGCAGTGAATTGACGGGCTATGGCTACACCTTC. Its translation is CASSELTGYGYTF.

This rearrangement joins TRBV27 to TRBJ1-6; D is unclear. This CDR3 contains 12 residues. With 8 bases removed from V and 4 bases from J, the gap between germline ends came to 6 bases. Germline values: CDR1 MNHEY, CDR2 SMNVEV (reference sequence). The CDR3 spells CASGEYNSPLHF. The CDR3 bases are TGTGCCAGCGGGGAGTATAATTCACCCCTCCACTTT.

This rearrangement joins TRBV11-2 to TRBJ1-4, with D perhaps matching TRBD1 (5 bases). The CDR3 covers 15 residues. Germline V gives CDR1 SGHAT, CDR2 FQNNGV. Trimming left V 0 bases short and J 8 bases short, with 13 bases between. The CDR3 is CASSLDGQGGEKLFF. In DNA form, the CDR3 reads TGTGCCAGCAGCTTAGACGGGCAGGGAGGCGAAAAACTGTTTTTT.

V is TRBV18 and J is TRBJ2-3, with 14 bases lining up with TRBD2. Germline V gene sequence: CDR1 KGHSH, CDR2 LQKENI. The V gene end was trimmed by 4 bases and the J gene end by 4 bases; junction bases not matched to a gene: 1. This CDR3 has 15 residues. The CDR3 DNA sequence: TGTGCCAGCTCACAGGGACTAGCGGGGGCAGATACGCAGTATTTT. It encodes CASSQGLAGADTQYF.

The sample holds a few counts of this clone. The DNA of the CDR3 is TGCGCCAGCAGCTTGGAACCTAGCGGGAGTATCGTCGGGGAGCTGTTTTTT. Its protein is CASSLEPSGSIVGELFF. The V call is TRBV5-1, the J call TRBJ2-2, with TRBD2 identical over 10 bases. The CDR3 consists of 17 residues. Germline-derived CDR1 and CDR2 are SGHRS and YFSETQ. The trim removed 0 bases at V and 7 bases at J, leaving 9 bases unmatched.

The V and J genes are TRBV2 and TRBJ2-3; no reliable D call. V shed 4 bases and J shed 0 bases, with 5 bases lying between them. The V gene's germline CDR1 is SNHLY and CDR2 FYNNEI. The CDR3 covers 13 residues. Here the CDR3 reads CASSAGSTDTQYF. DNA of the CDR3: TGTGCCAGCAGTGCGGGTAGCACAGATACGCAGTATTTT. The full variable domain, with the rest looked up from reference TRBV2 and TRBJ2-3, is EPEVTQTPSHQVTQMGQEVILRCVPISNHLYFYWYRQILGQKVEFLVSFYNNEISEKSEIFDDQFSVERPDGSNFTLKIRSTKLEDSAMYFCASSAGSTDTQYFGPGTRLTVL.

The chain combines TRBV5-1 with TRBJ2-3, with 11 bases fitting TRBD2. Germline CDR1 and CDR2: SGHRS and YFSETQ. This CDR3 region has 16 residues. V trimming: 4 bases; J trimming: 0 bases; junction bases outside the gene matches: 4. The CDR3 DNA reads TGCGCCAGCAGCGGGACTAGCGGCTCTAGCACAGATACGCAGTATTTT. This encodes CASSGTSGSSTDTQYF.

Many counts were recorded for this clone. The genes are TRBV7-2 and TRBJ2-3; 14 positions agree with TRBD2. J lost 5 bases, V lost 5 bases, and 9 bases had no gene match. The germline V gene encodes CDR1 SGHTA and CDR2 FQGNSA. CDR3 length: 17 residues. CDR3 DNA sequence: TGTGCCAGCAGCCCGGGACTAGCGGGAGCTGGAGAAGATACGCAGTATTTT. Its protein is CASSPGLAGAGEDTQYF. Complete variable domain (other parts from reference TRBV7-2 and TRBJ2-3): GAGVSQSPSNKVTEKGKDVELRCDPISGHTALYWYRQSLGQGLEFLIYFQGNSAPDKSGLPSDRFSAERTGGSVSTLTIQRTQQEDSAVYLCASSPGLAGAGEDTQYFGPGTRLTVL.

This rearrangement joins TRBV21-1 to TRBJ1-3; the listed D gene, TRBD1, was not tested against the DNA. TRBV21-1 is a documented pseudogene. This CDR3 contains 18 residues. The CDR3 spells CASSKEGGTGDSGNTIYF. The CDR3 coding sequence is TGTGCCAGCAGCAAAGAGGGCGGGACAGGAGACTCTGGAAACACCATATATTTT.

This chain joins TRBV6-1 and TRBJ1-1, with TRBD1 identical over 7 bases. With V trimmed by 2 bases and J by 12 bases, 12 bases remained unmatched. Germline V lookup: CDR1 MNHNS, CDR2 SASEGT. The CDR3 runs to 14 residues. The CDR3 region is CASSERSTGSKPFF. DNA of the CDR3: TGTGCCAGCAGTGAACGATCGACAGGGAGTAAGCCTTTCTTT.

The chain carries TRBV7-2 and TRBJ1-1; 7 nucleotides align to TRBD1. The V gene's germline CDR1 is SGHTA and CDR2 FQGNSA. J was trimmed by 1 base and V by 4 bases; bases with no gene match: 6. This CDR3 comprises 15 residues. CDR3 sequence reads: CASSYRGQKNTEAFF. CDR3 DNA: TGTGCCAGCAGCTACCGGGGACAGAAGAACACTGAAGCTTTCTTT. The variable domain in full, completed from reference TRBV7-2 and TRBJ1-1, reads GAGVSQSPSNKVTEKGKDVELRCDPISGHTALYWYRQSLGQGLEFLIYFQGNSAPDKSGLPSDRFSAERTGGSVSTLTIQRTQQEDSAVYLCASSYRGQKNTEAFFGQGTRLTVV.

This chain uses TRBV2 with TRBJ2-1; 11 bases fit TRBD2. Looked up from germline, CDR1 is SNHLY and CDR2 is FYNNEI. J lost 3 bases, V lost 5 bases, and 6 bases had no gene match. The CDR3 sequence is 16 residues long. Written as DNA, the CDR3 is TGTGCCAGCAGTATGCCTAGCGGGAGGATCTACAATGAGCAGTTCTTC. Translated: CASSMPSGRIYNEQFF.

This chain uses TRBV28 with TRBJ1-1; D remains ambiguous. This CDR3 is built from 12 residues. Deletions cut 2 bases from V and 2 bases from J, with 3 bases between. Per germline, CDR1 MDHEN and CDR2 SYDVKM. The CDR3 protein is CASSLINTEAFF. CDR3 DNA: TGTGCCAGCAGTTTAATAAACACTGAAGCTTTCTTT.

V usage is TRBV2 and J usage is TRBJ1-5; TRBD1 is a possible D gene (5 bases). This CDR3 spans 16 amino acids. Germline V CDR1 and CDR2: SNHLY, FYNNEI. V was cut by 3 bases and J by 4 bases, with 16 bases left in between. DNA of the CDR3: TGTGCCAGCAGTGAGTCGGTCGGCAGGGTGAATCAGCCCCAGCATTTT. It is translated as CASSESVGRVNQPQHF.

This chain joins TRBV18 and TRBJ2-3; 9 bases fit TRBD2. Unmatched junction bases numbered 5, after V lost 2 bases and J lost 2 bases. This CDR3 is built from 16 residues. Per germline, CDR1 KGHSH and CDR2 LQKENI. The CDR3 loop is CASSPSQRGATDTQYF. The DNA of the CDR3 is TGTGCCAGCTCACCAAGTCAGCGGGGGGCCACAGATACGCAGTATTTT.